The table lists the clone carrying this TCR beta chain with a few counts. The antigen is undetermined. This record belongs to a study of blood T cells in healthy people across ages. Study-level findings and limits: In older individuals, TCR beta diversity per million T cells was lower, falling roughly linearly with age.

Alongside a J-beta primer mix, a sample-barcoded 5' primer served in a second PCR lasting roughly 6 to 12 cycles. A template-switch adaptor containing 12 random nucleotides labeled each cDNA molecule. TCRdb reanalysed the 5' RACE reads using MiXCR and keeps one entry per CDR3 protein. Of about 900,000 distinct CDR3 sequences in the sample, around 46% were seen once. Sequenced material: blood. The receptor was derived from a man aged 25-45 years in good health.

CDR3 bases: TGCGCCAGCAGCCCCCCTGACAGATCTAACTATGGCTACACCTTC. Its translation: CASSPPDRSNYGYTF. The chain carries TRBV4-1 and TRBJ1-2, with D tentatively TRBD1 (5 bases). The CDR3 has 15 residues. Trimming took 4 bases from V and 0 from J, leaving 12 bases between them. The germline V gene has CDR1 MGHRA and CDR2 YSYEKL.